This TCR beta chain appears in the sequencing data of a study of post-analysis software for immune sequencing data. Broader study findings: The five TRBV segments detected at higher frequency in patients than in controls included TRBV5-6, TRBV5-1 and TRBV20-1. Significantly lower normalized Chao1 diversity was seen in multiple sclerosis patients than in controls.

Concerning this clonotype: Its antigen remains unidentified.

CDR3 length equals 15 residues. V was clipped by 0 bases and J by 10 bases, with 19 bases between them. Germline V gene sequence: CDR1 DFQATT, CDR2 SNEGSKA (reference sequence). The TCR beta cDNA libraries carried unique molecular identifiers. MiXCR was run by TCRdb on the PCR reads, yielding one entry per CDR3 protein. This table has approximately 690,000 distinct CDR3 sequences, roughly three fifths appearing once. This TCR was sampled from a girl aged 2-9 years with multiple sclerosis. The material sequenced was blood. The chain employs TRBV20-1 and TRBJ2-1; no reliable D call. The CDR3 DNA follows: TGCAGTGCTAGAGATATGGAGACTGCCCTTTGGGAGCAGTTCTTC. Amino acids: CSARDMETALWEQFF.